This T cell receptor (beta chain) was observed in a study of blood T cell repertoires in COVID-19. Clones were sequenced by immunoSEQ multiplex PCR, and TCRdb holds only the in-frame ones, with some missing. This table holds about 250,000 clones, around 88% found once. Sample: peripheral blood. The receptor was isolated from a woman older than 75 with COVID-19, enrolled during active disease.

The CDR3 loop reads CASRDSITNEKLFF. In DNA form, the CDR3 reads TGTGCCAGCAGAGACAGCATCACTAATGAAAAACTGTTTTTT. This chain connects TRBV6-5 to TRBJ1-4; TRBD1 might be the D (5 bases). The germline gives CDR1 MNHEY, CDR2 SVGAGI. The V end was cut by 6 bases, the J end by 2 bases, with 10 bases between. The CDR3 extends over 14 amino acids.